A single sample gave rise to the 10 T cell receptor beta chains below, sequenced in a study of Graves' ophthalmopathy and Graves' hyperthyroidism. Amplification of TCR beta CDR3 regions used RNA transcripts. First-round RT-PCR employed HTBI primers, with a second-round multiplex PCR after it. In TCRdb, the multiplex PCR reads were re-called with MiXCR into one record per CDR3 protein. The sample lists roughly 400,000 distinct CDR3 sequences; approximately 18% were seen once. Sequenced sample: peripheral blood. The receptors were sampled from an adult woman with stable Graves' hyperthyroidism.

The chain recombines TRBV20-1 with TRBJ1-5; TRBD1 aligns across 8 bases. Looked up from germline, CDR1 is DFQATT and CDR2 is SNEGSKA (reference sequence). J lost 7 bases, V lost 6 bases, and 8 bases had no gene match. The CDR3 consists of 13 residues. The CDR3 DNA is TGCAGTGCGAGGACAGGGTATGGGCAGCCCCAGCATTTT. Protein: CSARTGYGQPQHF.

This clonotype was seen ten or more times. This chain links TRBV12-3 or TRBV12-4 with TRBJ2-4; 9 bases agree with TRBD1. Losses at the gene ends were 6 bases for V and 1 base for J; bases not matched to a gene: 13. The CDR3 has 18 residues. This CDR3 reads CASSPRLRQGGAKNIQYF. CDR3 sequence (DNA): TGTGCCAGCAGCCCTAGGCTTCGACAGGGGGGGGCCAAAAACATTCAGTACTTC.

This clonotype was observed at least ten times. The V and J genes are TRBV28 and TRBJ2-5; D is undetermined. Germline loops: CDR1 MDHEN, CDR2 SYDVKM. The length of the CDR3 is 12 residues. V was shortened by 8 bases and J by 1 base, with 8 bases between the two germline ends. The CDR3 region has the DNA TGTGCCAGCGGGCGGAGCCAAGAGACCCAGTACTTC. Residues: CASGRSQETQYF.

This clonotype has just a few counts. The J gene is TRBJ2-5, the V gene TRBV6-5; TRBD2 aligns across 9 bases. Germline CDR1 MNHEY, CDR2 SVGAGI. The CDR3 spans 16 residues. Trimming removed 4 bases from V and 2 bases from J; junction bases left unmatched: 8. The CDR3: CASSSQTSGLQETQYF. CDR3 bases: TGTGCCAGCAGTTCCCAGACTAGCGGTCTACAAGAGACCCAGTACTTC.

This clonotype was seen many times. This rearrangement joins TRBV25-1 to TRBJ2-4; TRBD2 aligns across 13 bases. The CDR3 runs to 23 residues. V dropped 5 bases and J dropped 0; count of bases not matched to a gene: 22. CDR1 is MGHDK and CDR2 is SYGVNS in the germline V gene. CDR3 sequence: CASSCNVLGTSGIRFLAKNIQYF. The CDR3 coding sequence is TGTGCCAGCAGTTGTAATGTATTGGGGACTAGCGGGATTCGTTTTCTAGCCAAAAACATTCAGTACTTC.

This clonotype appeared many times. V usage is TRBV19 and J usage is TRBJ2-7; D gene uncertain. The CDR3 covers 15 residues. In germline, CDR1 is LNHDA, CDR2 SQIVND (reference sequence). The ends were cut back, 3 bases at V and 0 bases at J, with 12 bases in the middle. CDR3: CASSIYPGHSYEQYF. The CDR3 DNA reads as TGTGCCAGTAGTATTTACCCGGGTCACTCCTACGAGCAGTACTTC.

This clonotype was counted ten times or more. J is TRBJ1-1 and V is TRBV12-3 or TRBV12-4; D gene unclear. The germline V and J ends were trimmed by 4 bases and 1 base, with 16 bases remaining between them. The CDR3 has 16 residues. The CDR3 DNA follows: TGTGCCAGCAGTTATCATCGCTTATCAGGGAACACTGAAGCTTTCTTT. Protein: CASSYHRLSGNTEAFF.

V usage is TRBV19 and J usage is TRBJ2-5; a possible D gene is TRBD2 (5 bases). This CDR3 region has 14 residues. The V end lost 4 bases, the J end lost 4 bases, and 13 bases lay between the germline ends. CDR1 and CDR2 from the germline V gene are LNHDA and SQIVND (reference sequence). The CDR3 DNA reads as TGTGCCAGTAGTACAAGAGGGTCGGGAGAGACCCAGTACTTC. Amino acids: CASSTRGSGETQYF.

This clonotype showed up many times. CDR3 nucleotides: TGTGCCAGCAGCCACGGGAAGGAGACCCAGTACTTC. This gives the protein CASSHGKETQYF. The chain combines TRBV12-3 or TRBV12-4 with TRBJ2-5; TRBD2 is a possible D gene (5 bases). The germline V and J ends were trimmed by 6 bases and 5 bases, with 10 bases remaining between them. The CDR3 loop spans 12 amino acids.

This clonotype showed up many times. This sequence may be a read error, since a much larger clone differs from it by one base. The genes are TRBV12-3 or TRBV12-4 and TRBJ1-1, with D possibly TRBD1 on 5 matching bases. The CDR3 runs to 14 residues. The V and J ends lost 3 bases and 9 bases respectively, with 17 bases between them. CDR3 region: CASSFLEGQGKAFF. The CDR3 coding sequence is TGTGCCAGCAGTTTTCTTGAGGGGCAGGGTAAAGCTTTCTTT.